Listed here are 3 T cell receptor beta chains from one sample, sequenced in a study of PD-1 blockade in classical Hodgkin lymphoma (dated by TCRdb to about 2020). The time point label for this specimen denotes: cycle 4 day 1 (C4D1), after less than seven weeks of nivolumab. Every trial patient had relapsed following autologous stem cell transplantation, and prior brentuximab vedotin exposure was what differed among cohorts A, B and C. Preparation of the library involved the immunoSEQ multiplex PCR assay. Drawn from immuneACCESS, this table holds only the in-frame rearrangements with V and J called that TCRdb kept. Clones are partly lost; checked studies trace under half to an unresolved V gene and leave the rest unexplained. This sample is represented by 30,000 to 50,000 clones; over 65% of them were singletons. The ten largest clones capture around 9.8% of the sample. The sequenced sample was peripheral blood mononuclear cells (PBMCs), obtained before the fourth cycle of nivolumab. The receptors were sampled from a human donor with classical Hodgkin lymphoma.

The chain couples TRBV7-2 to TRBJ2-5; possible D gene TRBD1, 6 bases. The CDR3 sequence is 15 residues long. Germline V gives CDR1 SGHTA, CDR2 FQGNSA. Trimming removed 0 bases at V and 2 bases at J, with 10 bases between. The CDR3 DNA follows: TGTGCCAGCAGCTTAGCCGGACAGCCGCAAGAGACCCAGTACTTC. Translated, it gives CASSLAGQPQETQYF. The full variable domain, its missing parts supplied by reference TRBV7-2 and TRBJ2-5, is GAGVSQSPSNKVTEKGKDVELRCDPISGHTALYWYRQSLGQGLEFLIYFQGNSAPDKSGLPSDRFSAERTGGSVSTLTIQRTQQEDSAVYLCASSLAGQPQETQYFGPGTRLLVL.

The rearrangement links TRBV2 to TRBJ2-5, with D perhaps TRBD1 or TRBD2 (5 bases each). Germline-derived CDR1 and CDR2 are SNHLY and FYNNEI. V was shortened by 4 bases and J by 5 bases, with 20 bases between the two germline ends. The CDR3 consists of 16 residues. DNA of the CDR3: TGTGCCAGCAGTGCCTTACCGGACGGGGCTGCGGAGACCCAGTACTTC. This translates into CASSALPDGAAETQYF.

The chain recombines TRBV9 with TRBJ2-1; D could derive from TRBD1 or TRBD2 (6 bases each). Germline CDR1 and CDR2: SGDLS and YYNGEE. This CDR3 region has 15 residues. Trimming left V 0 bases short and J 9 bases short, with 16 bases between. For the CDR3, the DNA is TGTGCCAGCAGCGTAGGTGGGGGGCCAGGCGGTGAGCAGTTCTTC. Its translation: CASSVGGGPGGEQFF. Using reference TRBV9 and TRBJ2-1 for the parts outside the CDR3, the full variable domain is DSGVTQTPKHLITATGQRVTLRCSPRSGDLSVYWYQQSLDQGLQFLIQYYNGEERAKGNILERFSAQQFPDLHSELNLSSLELGDSALYFCASSVGGGPGGEQFFGPGTRLTVL.